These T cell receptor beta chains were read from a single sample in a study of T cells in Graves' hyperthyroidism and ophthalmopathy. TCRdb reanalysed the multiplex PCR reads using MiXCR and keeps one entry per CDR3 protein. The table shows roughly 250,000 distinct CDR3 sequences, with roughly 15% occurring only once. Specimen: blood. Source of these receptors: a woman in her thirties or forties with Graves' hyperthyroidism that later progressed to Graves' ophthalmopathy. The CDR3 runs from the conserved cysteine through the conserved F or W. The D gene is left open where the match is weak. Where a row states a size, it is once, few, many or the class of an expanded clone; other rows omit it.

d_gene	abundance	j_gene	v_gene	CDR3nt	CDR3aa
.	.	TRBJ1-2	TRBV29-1	TGCAGCGTTGAAGATCCCGGGAACTATGGCTACACCTTC	CSVEDPGNYGYTF
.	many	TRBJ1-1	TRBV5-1	TGCGCCAGCAGCTTTCTCACGGCGTCGGGTGGCACTGAAGCTTTCTTT	CASSFLTASGGTEAFF
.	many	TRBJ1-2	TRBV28	TGTGCCAGCAGTTTATTATCTGGGAGAGCTTATGGCTACACCTTC	CASSLLSGRAYGYTF
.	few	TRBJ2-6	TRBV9	TGTGCCAGCAGCGAACACAGGGCCAACGTCCTGACTTTC	CASSEHRANVLTF
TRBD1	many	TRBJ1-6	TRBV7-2	TGTGCCAGCGGTCTGGACAGGAATAATTCACCCCTCCACTTT	CASGLDRNNSPLHF
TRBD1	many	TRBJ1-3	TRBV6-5	TGTGCCAGCAGTTACTCGAATTTGGGGACAGGGGGCAGAAGCATGGGAAACACCATATATTTT	CASSYSNLGTGGRSMGNTIYF
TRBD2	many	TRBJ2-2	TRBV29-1	TGCAGCGTCGCGGCTAGCGGGAGCTGGAACACCGGGGAGCTGTTTTTT	CSVAASGSWNTGELFF
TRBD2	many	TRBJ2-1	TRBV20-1	TGCAGTGCTAGAGTTACTAGCGGCGGCTACAATGAGCAGTTCTTC	CSARVTSGGYNEQFF
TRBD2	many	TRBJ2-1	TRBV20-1	TGCAGTGCTAGAAAAAAAAGTACTAGCGGGAGGAATGAGCAGTTCTTC	CSARKKSTSGRNEQFF
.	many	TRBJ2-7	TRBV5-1	TGCGCCAGCAGCTTCGGTACAGGGGAGGGCTCCTACGAGCAGTACTTC	CASSFGTGEGSYEQYF
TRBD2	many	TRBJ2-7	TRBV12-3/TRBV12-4	TGTGCCAGCAGTTCAACCGGGACTAGCGGCTACGAGCAGTACTTC	CASSSTGTSGYEQYF
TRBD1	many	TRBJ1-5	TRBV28	TGTGCCAGCAGTTCAAAACAGGGGGCTTACAATCAGCCCCAGCATTTT	CASSSKQGAYNQPQHF
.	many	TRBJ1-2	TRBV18	TGTGCCAGCTCACCATTTAGTCAGGGAGATGATGGCTACACCTTC	CASSPFSQGDDGYTF
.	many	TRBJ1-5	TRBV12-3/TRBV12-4	TGTGCCAGCAGCGGATTCAGCGGGAATCAGCCCCAGCATTTT	CASSGFSGNQPQHF
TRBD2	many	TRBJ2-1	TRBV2	TGTGCCAGCAGTGATCTTATAGCGGGAGCTTATGAGCAGTTCTTC	CASSDLIAGAYEQFF
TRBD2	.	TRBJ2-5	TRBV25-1	TGTGCCAGCAGTGAATGGGGGGGAGAGACCCAGTACTTC	CASSEWGGETQYF
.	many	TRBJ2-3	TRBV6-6	TGTGCCAGCAGTTACAGCCCTCAATCAAATACGCAGTATTTT	CASSYSPQSNTQYF
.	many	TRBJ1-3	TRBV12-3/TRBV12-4	TGTGCCAGCAGTCCTACGGGACTCAGCTCTGGAAACACCATATATTTT	CASSPTGLSSGNTIYF
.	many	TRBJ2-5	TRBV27	TGTGCCAGCAGTTTAGCAGGGGCAGGAGAGACCCAGTACTTC	CASSLAGAGETQYF
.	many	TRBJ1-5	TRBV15	TGTGCCACCAGCACCCCACAGGAACTTCTTAGCAATCAGCCCCAGCATTTT	CATSTPQELLSNQPQHF
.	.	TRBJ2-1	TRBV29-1	TGCAGCGTTGATTTTTTAGACGAGCAGTTCTTC	CSVDFLDEQFF
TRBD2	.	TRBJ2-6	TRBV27	TGTGCCAGCAGTCAGACTAGCGGGACCTCTGGGGTCAACGTCCTTACTTTC	CASSQTSGTSGVNVLTF
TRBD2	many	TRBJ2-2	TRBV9	TGTGCCAGCAGCGTCACTTGGGCTAGCGGGAGGCTCACCGGGGAGCTGTTTTTT	CASSVTWASGRLTGELFF
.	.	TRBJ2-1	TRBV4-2	TGTGCCAGCAGCCAAGGTCTTGGCGAACCCAGGTTCTTC	CASSQGLGEPRFF
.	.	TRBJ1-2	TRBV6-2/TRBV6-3	TGTGCCAGCAGAATAACTGAGAGCGGGAACACCCGAGTTACTGACTATGGCTACACCTTC	CASRITESGNTRVTDYGYTF
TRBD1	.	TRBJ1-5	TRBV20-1	TGCAGTGCCCCGACAGGGTTCGGTCAGCCCCAGCATTTT	CSAPTGFGQPQHF
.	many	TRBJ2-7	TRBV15	TGTGCCACCAGCAGAGATCTGGGTGGGTACGAGCAGTACTTC	CATSRDLGGYEQYF
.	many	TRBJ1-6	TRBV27	TGTGCCAGCAGTTTATCGGGCATCCCTAATTCACCCCTCCACTTT	CASSLSGIPNSPLHF
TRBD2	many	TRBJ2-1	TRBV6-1	TGTGCCAGCAGTTTGCTGGGACTAGCGGGGGCGGAGCAGTTCTTC	CASSLLGLAGAEQFF
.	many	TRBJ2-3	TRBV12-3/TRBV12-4	TGTGCCAGCAGTTGGACGGGCACAGATACGCAGTATTTT	CASSWTGTDTQYF
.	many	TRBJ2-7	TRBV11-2	TGTGCCAGCAGCTTAGGGGACGGAGCCTACGAGCAGTACTTC	CASSLGDGAYEQYF
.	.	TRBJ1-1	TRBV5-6	TGTGCCAGCAGCGGGGGTCTGAAGCGTGCTTTCTTT	CASSGGLKRAFF
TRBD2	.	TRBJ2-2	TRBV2	TGTGCCAGCTCAGGACTAGCGGGACAAACGAACACCGGGGAGCTGTTTTTT	CASSGLAGQTNTGELFF
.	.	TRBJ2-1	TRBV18	TGTGCCAGCTCCCCGATGGCAGGGTTGAATGGGCAGTTCTTC	CASSPMAGLNGQFF
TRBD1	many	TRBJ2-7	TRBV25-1	TGTGCCAGCAGTGAGGGGCAGGGGGCCTACGAGCAGTACTTC	CASSEGQGAYEQYF
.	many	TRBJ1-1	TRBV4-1	TGCGCCAGCAGCCAAGTATTTGTTCAAGTGGAAGCTTTCTTT	CASSQVFVQVEAFF
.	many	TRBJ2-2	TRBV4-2	TGTGCCAGCAGCCACTGGCCACCGAATTTGCCTGAGCTGTTTTTT	CASSHWPPNLPELFF
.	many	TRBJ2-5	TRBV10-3	TGTGCCATCAGCAAACTAGTTTCCGAGACCCAGTACTTC	CAISKLVSETQYF
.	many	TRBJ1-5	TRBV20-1	TGCAGTGCTCCCGTCCAGGGGCTCCAGCCCCAGCATTTT	CSAPVQGLQPQHF
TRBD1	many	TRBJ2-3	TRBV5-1	TGCGCCAGCAGCTTGCTAGGGACAGTGAGCACAGATACGCAGTATTTT	CASSLLGTVSTDTQYF
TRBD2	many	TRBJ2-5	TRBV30	TGTGCCTGGACTAGGGCGGGAGAAAGGGAGACCCAGTACTTC	CAWTRAGERETQYF
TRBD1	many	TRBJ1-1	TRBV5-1	TGCGCCAGCAGCGCCCGGACAGGTGCCGAAGCTTTCTTT	CASSARTGAEAFF
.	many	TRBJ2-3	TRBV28	TGTGCCAGCAGTTTGGTGGACCCAGATACGCAGTATTTT	CASSLVDPDTQYF
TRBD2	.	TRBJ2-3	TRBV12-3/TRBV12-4	TGTGCCAGCAGCAAAAACCCTAGCGGGAGGCGGCCTGCTACGCAGTATTTT	CASSKNPSGRRPATQYF
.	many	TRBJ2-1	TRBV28	TGTGCCAGCAGCGGGACTTTGGCCTCCAATGAGCAGTTCTTC	CASSGTLASNEQFF
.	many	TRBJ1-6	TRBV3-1	.	CASSQVLRATILTIDNSPLHF
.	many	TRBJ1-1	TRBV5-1	TGCGCCAGCAGCTTGGAAGGTACGGGAAACACTGAAGCTTTCTTT	CASSLEGTGNTEAFF
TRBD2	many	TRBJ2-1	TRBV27	TGTGCCAGCAGTTTATCGCTCATACTCAGCGGGAGGGATAACAATGAGCAGTTCTTC	CASSLSLILSGRDNNEQFF
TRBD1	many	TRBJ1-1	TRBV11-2	TGTGCCAGCAGCCCAGAGGACAGGGGGATGAACACTGAAGCTTTCTTT	CASSPEDRGMNTEAFF
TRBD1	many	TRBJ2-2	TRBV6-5	TGTGCCAGCAGTTCAGTTAGGGGACAGGTGAAAACGAACACCGGGGAGCTGTTTTTT	CASSSVRGQVKTNTGELFF
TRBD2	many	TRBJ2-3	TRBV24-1	TGTGCCACCAGTGTGTCAGCGGGAGGGAGAGATACGCAGTATTTT	CATSVSAGGRDTQYF
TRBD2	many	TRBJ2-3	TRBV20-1	TGCAGTGCCTCCGGGACTAGCCTTGGTACGCAGTATTTT	CSASGTSLGTQYF
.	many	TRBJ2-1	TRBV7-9	TGTGCCAGCAGAACCGCACCGGGTCCCAAAATAAATGAGCAGTTCTTC	CASRTAPGPKINEQFF
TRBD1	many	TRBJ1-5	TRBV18	TGTGCCAGCTCACCACAACGGGACAGGTTGGGTCAGCCCCAGCATTTT	CASSPQRDRLGQPQHF
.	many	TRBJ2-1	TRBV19	TGTGCCAGTAGTCTGGACACCCTAAAAGCGAATGAGCAGTTCTTC	CASSLDTLKANEQFF
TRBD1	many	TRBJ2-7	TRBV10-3	TGTGCCACAGGGAATGCATGGGACAGCTCCTACGAGCAGTACTTC	CATGNAWDSSYEQYF
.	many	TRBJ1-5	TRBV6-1	TGTGCCAGCAGTGACTCGGGAGGGGGGTATCAGCCCCAGCATTTT	CASSDSGGGYQPQHF
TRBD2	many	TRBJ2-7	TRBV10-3	TGTGCCATCGCGAGGGACTACTCCTACGAGCAGTACTTC	CAIARDYSYEQYF
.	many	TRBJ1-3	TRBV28	TGTGCCACTGGCAGCAGCTCTGGAAACACCATATATTTT	CATGSSSGNTIYF
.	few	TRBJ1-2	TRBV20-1	TGCAGTGCTAGAGAAGGGGCCCGTGGCTACACCTTC	CSAREGARGYTF